Given below is one TCR beta chain in context. This sample is drawn from a study of CD8 T cells in Susac syndrome. Reverse transcription of about 0.5 to 1 ug RNA used random hexamers. By means of immunoSEQ multiplex PCR, TCR beta CDR3 spanning 54 Vbeta and 13 Jbeta underwent amplification. MiXCR, run by TCRdb on the immunoSEQ multiplex PCR reads, gives a single entry per CDR3 protein. The sample contains over 150,000 distinct CDR3 sequences, about 95% of which appear only once. The TEMRA cells underwent FACS enrichment, while the CD8+ and CD4+ T cells underwent negative isolation. The trim removed 5 bases at V and 4 bases at J, leaving 6 bases unmatched. The CDR3 has 15 residues. Per the germline V gene, CDR1 is SEHNR and CDR2 is FQNEAQ (reference sequence).

The genes are TRBV7-9 and TRBJ2-5; 11 bases are shared with TRBD2. Sequencing used CD4+ T cells from PBMCs. The receptor's source is a human donor with Susac syndrome. CDR3 loop: CASSGTLAGAETQYF. The CDR3 DNA reads TGTGCCAGCAGCGGCACACTAGCGGGAGCAGAGACCCAGTACTTC.